This T cell receptor (beta chain) was recorded in a study of blood T cells in healthy people across ages. Overall study: Capture via template switching afforded approximately one barcoded beta molecule per two T cells.

As regards this clonotype: Its antigen is unknown.

Individuals who donated were healthy Caucasians from Russia aged roughly 6 to 100. Isolation recovered at least 6 million PBMCs from every sample. A sample-barcoded 5' primer and a J-beta primer mix were used in a second PCR of roughly 7 to 12 cycles. A single record per CDR3 protein comes from TCRdb applying MiXCR to the 5' RACE reads. The table lists about 1.1 million distinct CDR3 sequences, approximately 38% of them singletons. The study's findings and limits: The percentage of naive T cells correlated strongly with TCR beta diversity.

The CDR3 has 14 amino acids. V was trimmed by 7 bases and J by 7 bases, leaving 19 bases between them. CDR1 and CDR2 (germline): MNHNY, SVGAGI (reference sequence). The TCR was taken from a man aged 18 to 30 in good health. Sequenced sample: blood. The chain links TRBV6-6 to TRBJ2-5, with unresolved D. CDR3 sequence: CASTPVDARRTQYF. Here the CDR3 DNA reads TGTGCCAGCACTCCCGTGGACGCCCGACGGACCCAGTACTTC.